A selection of T cell receptor beta chains follows, all from one sample in a study of CD8 T cells in Susac syndrome. MiXCR, run by TCRdb on the immunoSEQ multiplex PCR reads, gives a single entry per CDR3 protein. Of about 210,000 distinct CDR3 sequences detected, 95% appear once; the ten largest clones hold roughly 0.1%. The specimen was CD4+ T cells from PBMCs. These receptors were obtained from a human donor with multiple sclerosis. Both conserved end residues are part of each CDR3. D genes are given only for firm matches. The size entry is marked missing in some rows and otherwise reads once, few, many or a size class.

J gene	V gene	D gene	clone size	CDR3 DNA	CDR3 protein
TRBJ2-1	TRBV15	TRBD1	once	TGTGCCACCAGCAGAGGGGCAGGGGGCAATGAGCAGTTCTTC	CATSRGAGGNEQFF
TRBJ1-1	TRBV4-2	NA	NA	TGTGCCAGCAGCCCTGAACAGGGAATGAGAGACACTGAAGCTTTCTTT	CASSPEQGMRDTEAFF
TRBJ1-1	TRBV2	TRBD1	NA	TGTGCCAGCAGTCGACAGGGGGCATTTAACACTGAAGCTTTCTTT	CASSRQGAFNTEAFF
TRBJ1-5	TRBV5-1	NA	NA	TGCGCCAGCAGCTTGGTCCCTGACCTAAATCAGCCCCAGCATTTT	CASSLVPDLNQPQHF
TRBJ1-2	TRBV14	TRBD1	NA	TGTGCCAGCAGCCAAGATTTGGGACAGGGTAACTACGGCTACACCTTC	CASSQDLGQGNYGYTF
TRBJ2-7	TRBV5-1	TRBD1	NA	TGCGCCAGCAGCCCCGAGAGGACAGGGTTCGAGGAGCAGTACTTC	CASSPERTGFEEQYF
TRBJ2-1	TRBV7-2	NA	NA	TGTGCCAGCAGCTTAGAACACGGGAATGAGCAGTTCTTC	CASSLEHGNEQFF
TRBJ2-3	TRBV20-1	TRBD2	once	TGCAGTGCTCCGACTAGCGGCACAGATACGCAGTATTTT	CSAPTSGTDTQYF
TRBJ1-1	TRBV7-9	NA	once	TGTGCCAGCATTCAATCCGGGAACACTGAAGCTTTCTTT	CASIQSGNTEAFF
TRBJ2-1	TRBV20-1	TRBD2	NA	TGCAGTGCTAGTGCGGGGGGGCTTGGGAATGAGCAGTTCTTC	CSASAGGLGNEQFF
TRBJ1-1	TRBV30	NA	NA	TGTGCCTGGAGCCCCTTAAGCTCCCAGGGAGCTTTCTTT	CAWSPLSSQGAFF
TRBJ2-1	TRBV4-1	NA	NA	TGCGCCAGCAGCCAGTCCCTGGGGAGTATAGATGAGCAGTTCTTC	CASSQSLGSIDEQFF
TRBJ2-6	TRBV20-1	TRBD2	once	TGCAGTGCGATCCGACTAGCGGGGGGGTCTGGGGCCAACGTCCTGACTTTC	CSAIRLAGGSGANVLTF
TRBJ2-6	TRBV7-9	TRBD1	once	TGTGCCAGCAGCCCGGGACAGGGATCCCCTGGGGCCAACGTCCTGACTTTC	CASSPGQGSPGANVLTF
TRBJ2-7	TRBV2	TRBD1	NA	TGTGCCAGCAGTGTTCCGGGACAGGGGTTGGTAAAGCAGTACTTC	CASSVPGQGLVKQYF
TRBJ2-7	TRBV20-1	TRBD2	NA	TGCAGTGCTAGAGACAGCGGGAGGGCCCATGCCGAGCAGTACTTC	CSARDSGRAHAEQYF
TRBJ2-1	TRBV9	TRBD2	NA	TGTGCCAGCAGCGTAGCACCCCCCCCGACTGGGAGCGGGAGGGCCGATGAGCAGTTCTTC	CASSVAPPPTGSGRADEQFF
TRBJ2-2	TRBV21-1	NA	NA	TGTGCCAGCAGCAAAGTCAGCCCTAACACCGGGGAGCTGTTTTTT	CASSKVSPNTGELFF
TRBJ2-7	TRBV15	NA	NA	TGTGCCACCAGCAGAGATCACCGTGCGGGGCCCTACTCCTACGAGCAGTACTTC	CATSRDHRAGPYSYEQYF
TRBJ2-5	TRBV19	TRBD1	NA	TGTGCCAGTAGTATAGGGGACAGCCAGTACTTC	CASSIGDSQYF
TRBJ1-2	TRBV20-1	NA	NA	TGCAGTGCTAGCCATCAGACTAACTATGGCTACACCTTC	CSASHQTNYGYTF
TRBJ1-2	TRBV9	NA	NA	TGTGCCAGCAGCGTTGCCGGGAACTATGGCTACACCTTC	CASSVAGNYGYTF
TRBJ2-3	TRBV5-6	NA	NA	TGTGCCAGCAGCTTGCTTGCTATCCTAGCTTCCACAGATACGCAGTATTTT	CASSLLAILASTDTQYF
TRBJ2-3	TRBV5-6	NA	NA	TGTGCCAGCAGCTCTGGCAGGGCAGCTACGCAGTATTTT	CASSSGRAATQYF
TRBJ2-1	TRBV20-1	NA	NA	TGCAGTGCCCCGGACTACCGGACACTAAGCTCCTACAATGAGCAGTTCTTC	CSAPDYRTLSSYNEQFF
TRBJ2-2	TRBV5-1	NA	NA	TGCGCCAGCAGCTTGGGGAGGACACAGAACACCGGGGAGCTGTTTTTT	CASSLGRTQNTGELFF
TRBJ2-5	TRBV28	NA	NA	TGTGCCAGCAGTCACGGACCCCTATACAAAGAGACCCAGTACTTC	CASSHGPLYKETQYF
TRBJ2-5	TRBV20-1	NA	NA	TGCAGTGCTAGGGGCGGGTTCCAAGAGACCCAGTACTTC	CSARGGFQETQYF
TRBJ2-3	TRBV28	NA	NA	TGTGCCAGCGTGTTCAGGGATACGCAGTATTTT	CASVFRDTQYF
TRBJ1-3	TRBV30	NA	NA	TGTGCCTGGAGTTATGGGCGACGACTTACCACCATATATTTT	CAWSYGRRLTTIYF
TRBJ1-2	TRBV5-1	NA	NA	TGCGCCAGCAGCTTGAATGCAGCTCTAGGCTACACCTTC	CASSLNAALGYTF
TRBJ2-1	TRBV5-1	NA	NA	TGCGCCAGCACGTTGACGTCGTCTGGGGAGCAGTTCTTC	CASTLTSSGEQFF
TRBJ2-1	TRBV20-1	NA	NA	TGCAGTGCTGGGGTAACAGGGAGAGGGCTCTACAATGAGCAGTTCTTC	CSAGVTGRGLYNEQFF
TRBJ2-3	TRBV4-2	TRBD1	NA	TGTGCCAGCAGCCGCCGGGACAGGGGAATTACCGATACGCAGTATTTT	CASSRRDRGITDTQYF
TRBJ1-2	TRBV15	TRBD1	NA	TGTGCCACCAGCAGAGATCCCACAGGGGAAGCGGGCTACACCTTC	CATSRDPTGEAGYTF
TRBJ2-7	TRBV12-3/TRBV12-4	TRBD2	NA	TGTGCCAGCAGTTTGGCTAGCGGATACTACGAGCAGTACTTC	CASSLASGYYEQYF
TRBJ2-5	TRBV20-1	NA	NA	TGCAGTGCTAGCCTAAGCGGGCAAGAGACCCAGTACTTC	CSASLSGQETQYF
TRBJ2-7	TRBV27	TRBD1	NA	TGTGCCAGCAGTCCCCCGCTGGGACAGGGGGTAGAGTACGAGCAGTACTTC	CASSPPLGQGVEYEQYF
TRBJ1-1	TRBV30	NA	NA	TGTGCCTGGACTAATATCAGGGGCGGTGACACTGAAGCTTTCTTT	CAWTNIRGGDTEAFF